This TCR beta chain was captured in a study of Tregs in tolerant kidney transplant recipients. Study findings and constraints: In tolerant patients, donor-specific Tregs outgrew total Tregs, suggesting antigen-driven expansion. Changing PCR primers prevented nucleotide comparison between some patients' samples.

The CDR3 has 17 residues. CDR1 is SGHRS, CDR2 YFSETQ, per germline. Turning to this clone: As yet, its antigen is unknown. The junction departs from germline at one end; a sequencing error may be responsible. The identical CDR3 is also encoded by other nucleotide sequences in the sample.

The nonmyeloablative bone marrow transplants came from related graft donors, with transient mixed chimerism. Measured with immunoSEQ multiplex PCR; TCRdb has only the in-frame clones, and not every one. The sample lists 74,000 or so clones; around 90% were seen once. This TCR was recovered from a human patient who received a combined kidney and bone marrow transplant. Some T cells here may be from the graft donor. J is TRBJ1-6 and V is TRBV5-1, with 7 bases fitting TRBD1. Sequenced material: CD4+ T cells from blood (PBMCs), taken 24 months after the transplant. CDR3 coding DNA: TGCGCCAGCAGCTCAGAACAGGGGCTTGGAGCTAATTCCCCCCTCCACTTT. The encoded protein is CASSSEQGLGANSPLHF.